The clone carrying this T cell receptor beta chain was detected ten times or more. The antigen remains unidentified. This record comes from a study of T cells after yellow fever vaccination. Findings and limits, study-wide: High-abundance clonotypes from the bulk population could contaminate FACS-sorted repertoires.

TCRdb reprocessed the 5' RACE reads via MiXCR and lists one record per CDR3 protein. The sample lists 300,000 to 350,000 distinct CDR3 sequences; approximately 4% were seen once. The CDR3 is 15 amino acids. The trim removed 6 bases at V and 2 bases at J, leaving 5 bases unmatched. The source is a man aged 18 to 35 who received the YFV17D yellow fever vaccine. The chain joins TRBV12-3 or TRBV12-4 to TRBJ2-3; TRBD1 matches at 10 bases. The sequencing here drew on PBMCs, taken 5 days after the yellow fever booster vaccination. The CDR3, as DNA: TGTGCCAGCAGCCAAGGACAGGGGGACACAGATACGCAGTATTTT. Its protein product is CASSQGQGDTDTQYF.